The 27 T cell receptor beta chains listed next were all sequenced from one sample in a study of OX40 agonist ivuxolimab in advanced cancers. Method: immunoSEQ multiplex PCR; TCRdb's copy keeps in-frame clones and lacks some. The sample shows 48,000 or so clones, approximately 84% of them seen only once. Specimen: CD4+ or CD8+ T cells sorted from blood, collected in a trial of the OX40 agonist ivuxolimab. These receptor sequences come from an adult with an advanced solid tumor such as melanoma, head and neck, liver or kidney cancer.

The chain joins TRBV5-6 to TRBJ2-1, with D maybe TRBD2 (6 bases). CDR3 length: 13 residues. Trimming removed 0 bases from V and 7 bases from J, with 8 bases in between. Germline V CDR1 and CDR2: SGHDT, YYEEEE. In DNA, the CDR3 is TGTGCCAGCAGCTTGGGAGGGAGGAATGAGCAGTTCTTC. Amino acids: CASSLGGRNEQFF.

The J gene is TRBJ2-4, the V gene TRBV13, with 8 nucleotides matching TRBD1. Germline values: CDR1 PRHDT, CDR2 FYEKMQ (reference sequence). J was trimmed by 0 bases and V by 4 bases; bases with no gene match: 11. This CDR3 contains 18 residues. The CDR3: CASSSRYRGTLAKNIQYF. CDR3 sequence (DNA): TGTGCCAGCAGCTCCCGGTACAGGGGGACTCTAGCCAAAAACATTCAGTACTTC.

This clone was recorded only once. The V gene is TRBV5-6, the J gene TRBJ2-1; 8 nucleotides match TRBD2. With V trimmed by 0 bases and J by 5 bases, 4 bases remained unmatched. There are 15 residues in the CDR3. Looked up from germline, CDR1 is SGHDT and CDR2 is YYEEEE. The chain's CDR3 is CASSLVSGSNNEQFF. The CDR3 region has the DNA TGTGCCAGCAGCTTGGTGAGCGGGAGTAACAATGAGCAGTTCTTC.

This clone was counted a single time. This chain links TRBV6-5 with TRBJ2-3, with TRBD1 as a possible D gene (5 bases). Germline-derived CDR1 and CDR2 are MNHEY and SVGAGI. Trimming cost V 0 bases and J 7 bases, with 14 bases left between them. The CDR3 loop spans 15 amino acids. In DNA, the CDR3 is TGTGCCAGCAGTTACTCGAAAGTCAGGGAAAATACGCAGTATTTT. Protein product: CASSYSKVRENTQYF.

The rearrangement uses TRBV18 and TRBJ2-1; 11 bases are shared with TRBD2. V lost 5 bases and J lost 8; bases outside the gene matches: 8. This CDR3 region has 15 residues. Germline V lookup: CDR1 KGHSH, CDR2 LQKENI. The DNA of the CDR3 is TGTGCCAGCTCAGCTCCTAGCGGGGGGCAGGATGAGCAGTTCTTC. Translated: CASSAPSGGQDEQFF.

The chain employs TRBV7-6 and TRBJ2-3; 8 bases match TRBD2. CDR3 size: 16 residues. Germline V CDR1 and CDR2: SGHVS, FNYEAQ. The junction had 9 bases not matched to a gene; V was cut back by 0 bases and J by 7 bases. CDR3 coding DNA: TGTGCCAGCAGCTTAGCGGGAGCGGGGGAAGGAAATACGCAGTATTTT. Its protein is CASSLAGAGEGNTQYF.

This clone was observed a single time. The chain combines TRBV19 with TRBJ2-2; possible D gene TRBD2, 5 bases. Germline CDR1 is LNHDA and CDR2 is SQIVND (reference sequence). The CDR3 covers 15 residues. The V end was cut by 3 bases, the J end by 4 bases, with 12 bases between. Written as DNA, the CDR3 is TGTGCCAGTAGTATCGATAGGGCGGGCACCGGGGAGCTGTTTTTT. Protein sequence: CASSIDRAGTGELFF.

With regard to this clone: Mismatch with germline at one junction end may stem from a read error. The rearrangement uses TRBV6-6 and TRBJ2-7; D assignment may be TRBD1 or TRBD2 (5 bases each). Germline-derived CDR1 and CDR2 are MNHNY and SVGAGI (reference sequence). The CDR3 has 15 residues. CDR3 sequence (DNA): TGTGCCAGCACCAAAGGGACCTCAGCTCTCTACGGGCAGTACTTC. This gives the protein CASTKGTSALYGQYF.

The rearrangement links TRBV12-2 to TRBJ2-5. TRBV12-2 is labeled a pseudogene. CDR3 size: 15 residues. Here the CDR3 DNA reads TGTGCAAGTCGCTTAGCACTTACAGGGAGGGAGACCCAGTACTTC. It codes for CASRLALTGRETQYF.

This chain connects TRBV5-8 to TRBJ1-5, with TRBD1 as a possible D gene (5 bases). Germline V CDR1 and CDR2: SGHTS, YDEGEE. The CDR3 has 13 residues. V gave up 3 bases and J gave up 5 bases, with 9 bases separating them. The CDR3 loop is CASSWGNDQPQHF. In DNA, the CDR3 is TGTGCCAGCAGCTGGGGGAATGATCAGCCCCAGCATTTT.

The chain is built from TRBV6-1 and TRBJ2-1, with 10 bases matching TRBD1. Germline CDR1 is MNHNS and CDR2 is SASEGT. V lost 6 bases to trimming and J lost 9 bases; unmatched junction nucleotides: 8. The CDR3 is made up of 14 amino acids. This CDR3 reads CASRGTGVGGEQFF. The CDR3 DNA reads as TGTGCCAGCAGGGGGACAGGGGTCGGTGGTGAGCAGTTCTTC.

This chain links TRBV13 with TRBJ2-5; D perhaps matches TRBD1 (6 bases). Germline V gene lookup returns CDR1 PRHDT and CDR2 FYEKMQ (reference sequence). Trimming removed 2 bases at V and 5 bases at J, with 12 bases between. CDR3 length: 14 amino acids. The CDR3 spells CASSLKQGIETQYF. In DNA form, the CDR3 reads TGTGCCAGCAGCTTAAAACAGGGAATCGAGACCCAGTACTTC.

The J gene is TRBJ1-5, the V gene TRBV5-6; D gene ambiguous. CDR3 length: 13 amino acids. V dropped 2 bases and J dropped 5 bases, with 8 bases sitting between them. The germline gives CDR1 SGHDT, CDR2 YYEEEE. The CDR3 here is CASSFTGDQPQHF. The CDR3 coding sequence is TGTGCCAGCAGCTTTACGGGAGATCAGCCCCAGCATTTT.

The chain has TRBV9 and TRBJ2-2; 8 positions match TRBD1. This CDR3 is built from 15 residues. Unmatched junction bases numbered 5, after V lost 4 bases and J lost 3 bases. Germline assignment: CDR1 SGDLS and CDR2 YYNGEE. CDR3 residues: CASSSQGGYTGELFF. The CDR3 DNA reads TGTGCCAGCAGCTCACAGGGGGGATACACCGGGGAGCTGTTTTTT.

V is TRBV4-3 and J is TRBJ2-2; D is possibly TRBD2 (5 bases). The length of the CDR3 is 14 residues. Trimming removed 3 bases at V and 6 bases at J, with 11 bases between. Germline CDR1 reads LGHNA; CDR2 reads YSLEER. The CDR3 DNA is TGCGCCAGCAGCCAGGTAGCGTCCTCCGGGGAGCTGTTTTTT. It is translated as CASSQVASSGELFF.

About this clone itself: An end of the junction differs from the germline gene, which may be a read error. V gene TRBV10-3 combines with J gene TRBJ2-3; TRBD2 matches at 10 bases. The CDR3 spans 12 residues. Germline CDR1 ENHRY, CDR2 SYGVKD. DNA for the CDR3: TGTGCCATCAGTGAGGGGAGCGGGAGGGTGGATTTT. Its protein product is CAISEGSGRVDF.

The chain combines TRBV7-9 with TRBJ2-7; 7 nucleotides align to TRBD2. Germline CDR1 and CDR2: SEHNR and FQNEAQ (reference sequence). CDR3 size: 14 residues. J lost 6 bases, V lost 4 bases, and 9 bases had no gene match. This chain's CDR3 is CASSWAGDLGEQYF. The CDR3 region has the DNA TGTGCCAGCAGCTGGGCGGGGGACCTGGGCGAGCAGTACTTC.

The J gene is TRBJ1-2, the V gene TRBV18, with 8 bases matching TRBD1. The V and J ends lost 3 bases and 3 bases, in that order; junction bases with no gene match: 0. Germline assignment: CDR1 KGHSH and CDR2 LQKENI. The CDR3 is 13 residues long. This chain's CDR3 is CASSPTGDYGYTF. CDR3 bases: TGTGCCAGCTCACCGACAGGGGACTATGGCTACACCTTC.

This chain joins TRBV5-4 and TRBJ2-2, with 11 positions matching TRBD2. The J segment lost 3 bases and the V segment lost 4 bases, leaving 5 bases of the junction unmatched. CDR1 and CDR2 from the germline V gene are SGHNT and YYREEE (reference sequence). The CDR3 totals 16 residues. CDR3 DNA: TGTGCCAGCAGCAAACTAGCGGGGGACTACACCGGGGAGCTGTTTTTT. This gives the protein CASSKLAGDYTGELFF.

The chain combines TRBV19 with TRBJ2-3; D is uncertain. Germline V gene data show CDR1 as LNHDA and CDR2 as SQIVND (reference sequence). The V end lost 7 bases, the J end lost 3 bases, and 14 bases lay between the germline ends. The CDR3 length is 14 residues. The CDR3 sequence: CASTPTGGTDTQYF. CDR3 DNA: TGTGCCAGTACCCCGACGGGTGGGACAGATACGCAGTATTTT.

The V call is TRBV19, the J call TRBJ2-2; D ambiguous. With 8 bases removed from V and 5 bases from J, the gap between germline ends came to 12 bases. Germline lookup yields CDR1 LNHDA and CDR2 SQIVND (reference sequence). CDR3 length: 13 residues. As DNA, the CDR3 is TGTGCCAGTTCGGTGGCGGCGACCGGGGAGCTGTTTTTT. Translating it yields CASSVAATGELFF. The whole variable domain, filled in from reference TRBV19 and TRBJ2-2, reads DGGITQSPKYLFRKEGQNVTLSCEQNLNHDAMYWYRQDPGQGLRLIYYSQIVNDFQKGDIAEGYSVSREKKESFPLTVTSAQKNPTAFYLCASSVAATGELFFGEGSRLTVL.

This clone has just one count. The rearrangement uses TRBV4-1 and TRBJ1-3; no clear D gene. Germline CDR1 reads MGHRA; CDR2 reads YSYEKL. Trimming pared 3 bases from V and 7 bases from J, leaving 13 bases between. The CDR3 is made up of 14 amino acids. CDR3 sequence: CASSHQPHTNTIYF. The CDR3 nucleotides are TGCGCCAGCAGCCACCAACCCCACACGAACACCATATATTTT.

The rearrangement links TRBV9 to TRBJ1-1; no firm D call. V was clipped by 2 bases and J by 4 bases, with 15 bases between them. This CDR3 comprises 15 residues. CDR1 SGDLS and CDR2 YYNGEE come from the germline V gene. In DNA, the CDR3 is TGTGCCAGCAGCGTTAGCGGGTCCTCGACCACTGAAGCTTTCTTT. This gives the protein CASSVSGSSTTEAFF.

V usage is TRBV9 and J usage is TRBJ2-7, with a weak D call TRBD2 (5 bases). This CDR3 region has 14 residues. Deletions cut 0 bases from V and 2 bases from J, with 9 bases between. CDR1 is SGDLS and CDR2 is YYNGEE in the germline V gene. In DNA form, the CDR3 reads TGTGCCAGCAGCGTAGCTGAGGGCACCTACGAGCAGTACTTC. Translating it yields CASSVAEGTYEQYF.

This clone turned up a few times. V and J are TRBV28 and TRBJ1-2; TRBD1 aligns across 7 bases. Germline trimming cut 5 bases from V and 5 bases from J; bases unmatched to any gene: 2. CDR3 length: 12 amino acids. CDR1 MDHEN and CDR2 SYDVKM come from the germline V gene. In DNA, the CDR3 is TGTGCCAGCAGTAGGGACAGATATGGCTACACCTTC. Residues: CASSRDRYGYTF.

V is TRBV28 and J is TRBJ1-6; D uncertain. CDR3 length equals 15 residues. The V gene's germline CDR1 is MDHEN and CDR2 SYDVKM. The germline V and J ends were trimmed by 2 bases and 8 bases, with 13 bases remaining between them. The CDR3 DNA is TGTGCCAGCAGTTTAGGTCAGGAGGCGGATTCACCCCTCCACTTT. Translation: CASSLGQEADSPLHF.

The chain has TRBV9 and TRBJ2-5; 9 bases map to TRBD2. CDR1 is SGDLS and CDR2 is YYNGEE in the germline V gene. The CDR3 runs 18 residues. The junction had 14 bases not matched to a gene; V was cut back by 0 bases and J by 5 bases. The CDR3: CASSVDGGTSLGGETQYF. The CDR3 DNA is TGTGCCAGCAGCGTAGATGGTGGGACTAGCTTGGGAGGGGAGACCCAGTACTTC.